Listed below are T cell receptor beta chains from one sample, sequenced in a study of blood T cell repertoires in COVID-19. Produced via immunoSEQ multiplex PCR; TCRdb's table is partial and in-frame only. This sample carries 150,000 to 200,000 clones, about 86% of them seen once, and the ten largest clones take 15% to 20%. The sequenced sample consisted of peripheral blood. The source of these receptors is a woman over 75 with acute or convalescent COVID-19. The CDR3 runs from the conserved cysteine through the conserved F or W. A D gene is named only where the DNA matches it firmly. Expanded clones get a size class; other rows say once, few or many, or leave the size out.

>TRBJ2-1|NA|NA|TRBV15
TGTGCCACCAGCAGAGGGACAGCCTACAATGAGCAGTTCTTC
CATSRGTAYNEQFF
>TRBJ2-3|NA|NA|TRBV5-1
TGCGCCAGCAGCTTGGCCGGGGGCACAGATACGCAGTATTTT
CASSLAGGTDTQYF
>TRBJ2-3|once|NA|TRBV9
TGTGCCAGCAGCGTAGGGACAAGCCGGGGCACAGATACGCAGTATTTT
CASSVGTSRGTDTQYF
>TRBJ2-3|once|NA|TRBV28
TGTGCCAGCAGTTTAGGGAGGTTGCAGACAGATACGCAGTATTTT
CASSLGRLQTDTQYF
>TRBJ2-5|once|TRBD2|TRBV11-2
TGTGCCAGCAGCAGCTTAGCGGGAGGTTACCAAGAGACCCAGTACTTC
CASSSLAGGYQETQYF
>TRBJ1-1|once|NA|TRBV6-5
TGTGCCAGCAGAAAGGCGGAACGCTACACTGAAGCTTTCTTT
CASRKAERYTEAFF
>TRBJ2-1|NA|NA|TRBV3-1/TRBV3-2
TGTGCCAGCAGCCCGGGACTCGCTTATGAGCAGTTCTTC
CASSPGLAYEQFF
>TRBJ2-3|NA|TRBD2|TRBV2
TGTGCCAGCAGCGGACTAGCGTCTAGCACAGATACGCAGTATTTT
CASSGLASSTDTQYF
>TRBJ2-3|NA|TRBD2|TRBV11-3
TGTGCCAGCAGCTTATACACGGGAGGATCGGGAAATACGCAGTATTTT
CASSLYTGGSGNTQYF
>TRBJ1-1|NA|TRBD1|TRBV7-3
TGTGCCAGCAGCTTAAGGGGACAGACGGAAGCTTTCTTT
CASSLRGQTEAFF
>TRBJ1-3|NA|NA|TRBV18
TGTGCCAGCTCACCACCTATGGAGGTGCGTGGAAACACCATATATTTT
CASSPPMEVRGNTIYF
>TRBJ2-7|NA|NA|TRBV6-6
TGTGCCAGCAGTTACGTGGCACCCGAGCAGTACTTC
CASSYVAPEQYF
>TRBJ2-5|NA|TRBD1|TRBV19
TGTGCCAGTACCGGACAGGGGGCGCGAGGGGAGACCCAGTACTTC
CASTGQGARGETQYF
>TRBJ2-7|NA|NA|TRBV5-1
TGCGCCAGCAGCTTCGCCTACGAGCAGTACTTC
CASSFAYEQYF
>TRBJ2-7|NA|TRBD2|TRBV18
TGTGCCAGCTCACTAAGCGGGGGGTACGAGCAGTACTTC
CASSLSGGYEQYF
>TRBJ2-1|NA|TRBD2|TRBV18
TGTGCCAGCTCACCGGGCGGGAGCTTCTACAATGAGCAGTTCTTC
CASSPGGSFYNEQFF
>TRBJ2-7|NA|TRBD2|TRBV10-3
TGTGCCATCAGTGAGATTAGCGGGGTATACGAGCAGTACTTC
CAISEISGVYEQYF
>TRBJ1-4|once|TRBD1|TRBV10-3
TGTGCCATCAGTCCCGGGACAGGGGATGAAAAACTGTTTTTT
CAISPGTGDEKLFF
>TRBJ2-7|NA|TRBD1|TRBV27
TGTGCCAGCAGTAAAGGGACAGGGGGCGTCAGGCAGTACTTC
CASSKGTGGVRQYF
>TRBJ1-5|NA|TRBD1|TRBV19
TGTGCCAGTAGTGCCGGACAGGGGGCCTATAGCAATCAGCCCCAGCATTTT
CASSAGQGAYSNQPQHF
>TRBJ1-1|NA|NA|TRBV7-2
TGTGCCAGCAGCCTAATTCAGGGGAGTAACACTGAAGCTTTCTTT
CASSLIQGSNTEAFF
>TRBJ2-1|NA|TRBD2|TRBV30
TGTGCCTGGAGTGTAGGCGGGGGGGTCGTCAATGAGCAGTTCTTC
CAWSVGGGVVNEQFF
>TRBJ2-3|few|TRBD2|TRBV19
TGTGCCAGTAGTATTGGCGGGAGTCTTTCAGATACGCAGTATTTT
CASSIGGSLSDTQYF
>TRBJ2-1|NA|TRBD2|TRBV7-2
TGTGCCAGCAGCCGGGGACTAGCAAGTGAGCAGTTCTTC
CASSRGLASEQFF
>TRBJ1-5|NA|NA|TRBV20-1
TGCAGTGCTAGTGAGGGGTGGGGGGGCAATCAGCCCCAGCATTTT
CSASEGWGGNQPQHF
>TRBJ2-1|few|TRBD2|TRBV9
TGTGCCAGCAGCGTAGGAGCGGGGGCCCACAATGAGCAGTTCTTC
CASSVGAGAHNEQFF
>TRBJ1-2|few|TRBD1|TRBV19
TGTGCCAGTAGTATGGAGGACAGGCGGAGCTATGGCTACACCTTC
CASSMEDRRSYGYTF
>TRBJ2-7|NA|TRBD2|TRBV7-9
TGTGCCAGCAGCTGGGGGACTAGCGGGGTCTACGAGCAGTACTTC
CASSWGTSGVYEQYF
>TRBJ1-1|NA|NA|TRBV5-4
TGTGCCAGCACCCTGTGGGGAGGGGGTTTAACAGTCACTGAAGCTTTCTTT
CASTLWGGGLTVTEAFF
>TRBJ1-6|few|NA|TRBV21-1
TGTGCCAGCAGCAAAGGGACAGGGGTAGGTTCACCCCTCCACTTT
CASSKGTGVGSPLHF
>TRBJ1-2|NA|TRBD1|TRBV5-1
TGCGCCAGCAGCTTGGCGCTGGGACAGATTGATGGCTACACCTTC
CASSLALGQIDGYTF
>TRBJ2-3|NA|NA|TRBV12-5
TGTGCTAGTGGTTTGCCCGCGGTGTCGGCGCAGTATTTT
CASGLPAVSAQYF
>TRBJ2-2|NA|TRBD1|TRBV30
TGTGCCTGGCGACTCAGGGGGACCGGGGAGCTGTTTTTT
CAWRLRGTGELFF
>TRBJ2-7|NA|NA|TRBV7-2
TGTGCCAGCAGCCAAGCCGGGTCAGCGGTCATCTACGAGCAGTACTTC
CASSQAGSAVIYEQYF
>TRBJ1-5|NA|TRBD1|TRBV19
TGTGCCAGTAGTAGCCAACAGGGGGCGGGTCAGCCCCAGCATTTT
CASSSQQGAGQPQHF
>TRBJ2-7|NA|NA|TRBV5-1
TGCGCCAGCAGCTTGGAGCAGGCTACCTACGAGCAGTACTTC
CASSLEQATYEQYF
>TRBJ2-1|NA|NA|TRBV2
TGTGCCAGCCAAACTGAGTACGAGCAGTTCTTC
CASQTEYEQFF
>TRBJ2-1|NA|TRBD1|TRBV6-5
TGTGCCAGCAAATTTGGACAGGCGTACAATGAGCAGTTCTTC
CASKFGQAYNEQFF
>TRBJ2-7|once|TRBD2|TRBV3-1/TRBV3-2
TGTGCCAGCAGCCAAGTGGCTAGCGGTTTTTACGAGCAGTACTTC
CASSQVASGFYEQYF
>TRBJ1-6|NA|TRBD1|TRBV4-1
TGCGCCAGCAGCCTCCGGGACAGCTCTAACTCCTATAATTCACCCCTCCACTTT
CASSLRDSSNSYNSPLHF
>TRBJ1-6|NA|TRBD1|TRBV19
TGTGCCAGTAGTATAGGGACAGGGCCCCTCCACTTT
CASSIGTGPLHF
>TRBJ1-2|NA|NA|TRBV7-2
TGTGCCAGCAGCTTAACCAGGGTGAGACATGGCTACACCTTC
CASSLTRVRHGYTF